The sequence of this T cell receptor beta chain was determined in a study of siplizumab effects on memory and regulatory T cells (dated by TCRdb to 2018 to 2020). Some background on the complete study: The study examined how the anti-CD2 antibody siplizumab affects alloreactive T-cell subsets in allogeneic mixed lymphocyte reactions built from human PBMCs. Points the paper makes about the study in general: Among mappable alloreactive CD4+ clones, the Treg-derived fraction averaged approximately 72% with siplizumab versus roughly 29% in control reactions. No functional confirmation was obtained for the suppressive function of proliferating Tregs from siplizumab cultures. Because sequences at frequencies below about 10^-5 were poorly captured, only a minor fraction of alloreactive clones could be mapped back to unstimulated subsets. Roughly 75-97% of proliferating CD4+ or CD8+ clones could not be assigned a naive or memory phenotype. Greater diversity appeared to be present in unstimulated naive T cells than in memory T cells, and a substantial contribution to the alloresponse seemed to be made by naive cells. The cumulative frequency of alloreactive sequences that could be traced back to unstimulated CD4+ memory T cells was significantly reduced by siplizumab.

Note on this clone: The clone's antigen remains unknown. Base-call qualities are not available, and no considerably larger clone is one nucleotide away.

The receptor library was made with the immunoSEQ multiplex PCR assay. Around 92,000 TCR templates per sample were assayed by the deep sequencing platform. Genomic DNA extracted from sorted T cells was used for TCRbeta CDR3 sequencing. In the source study's methods: The R programming language was used for the clonal analysis of the TCRbeta CDR3 data. Alloreactive CD4+ and CD8+ clones were identified by comparing unstimulated samples to CFSE-low samples taken after the reaction. By matching sequences to the repertoires of sorted unstimulated Treg and non-Treg cells, each alloreactive CD4+ clone was assigned a regulatory or non-regulatory origin. TCRdb mirrors the immuneACCESS table, restricted to in-frame sequences. Some clones are absent from its copies; in checked studies, under half trace to an unresolved V gene, and the reason for the others is unknown. V and J calls and clone size come straight from that table; D and trimming were deduced from the DNA. A total of approximately 100,000 clones appear in this sample, about 95% of them only once. The top ten constitute 1% to 1.5% of the sample.

TCRbeta CDR3 sequencing was performed on sorted unstimulated T cells and on proliferating T cells recovered from mixed lymphocyte reactions. Fresh whole blood from fewer than 11 HLA-typed healthy donors was used to isolate PBMCs. Unstimulated CD4+ non-regulatory T cells were FACS-sorted to map the origin of alloreactive clones. Sequencing used non-Treg CD4+ T cells sorted from blood. Reading the label with the study, this specimen's cell subset or site is: FACS-sorted unstimulated CD4+ non-regulatory T cells. This sequence was found in a human donor in good health.

For the CDR3, the sequence is CAVLTGANTGELFF. The base sequence is TGTGCCGTCTTGACAGGTGCCAACACCGGGGAGCTGTTTTTT. This chain is built from TRBV6-1 and TRBJ2-2; the D gene is perhaps TRBD1, on 6 matching bases. Including cysteine and phenylalanine, the CDR3 has 14 amino acids. The kept DNA is CDR3 alone, 42 bases in frame from the first base. The V and J ends are trimmed by 11 bases and 2 bases, leaving 15 bases between them. For CDR1 and CDR2, the germline V gene lists MNHNS and SASEGT.